A selection of T cell receptor beta chains follows, all from one sample in a study of T-cell reconstitution after alpha-beta-depleted transplantation in children. TCRdb independently ran MiXCR on the PCR reads; one entry per CDR3 protein. Of 500,000 to 750,000 distinct CDR3 sequences listed, under 15% are singletons. The sequenced sample was PBMCs, mostly from graft donor cells, obtained 360 days after TCRalphabeta/CD19-depleted stem cell transplant. The receptors stem from a male patient younger than 18 who had a stem cell transplant for acute myeloid leukemia, so the T cells may come from the graft donor. CDR3s include the opening cysteine and the closing phenylalanine or tryptophan. The D gene is left open where the match is weak. A row's size may be missing; if present it is once, few, many or a size class.

clone_size: NA; v_call: TRBV19; d_call: TRBD2; j_call: TRBJ2-2; cdr3_nt: TGTGCCAGTAGTAAGACTAGCGGGACGAACACCGGGGAGCTGTTTTTT; cdr3_aa: CASSKTSGTNTGELFF
clone_size: NA; v_call: TRBV28; d_call: NA; j_call: TRBJ2-1; cdr3_nt: TGTGCCAGCAGTTTTCCGAGGGTTCACAATGAGCAGTTCTTC; cdr3_aa: CASSFPRVHNEQFF
clone_size: NA; v_call: TRBV11-2; d_call: NA; j_call: TRBJ2-5; cdr3_nt: TGTGCCAGCAGCTCCTACAGGGTTGGCCAAGAGACCCAGTACTTC; cdr3_aa: CASSSYRVGQETQYF
clone_size: few; v_call: TRBV12-3/TRBV12-4; d_call: TRBD1; j_call: TRBJ1-1; cdr3_nt: TGTGCCAGCAGTTGGATAGACAGGGTGCATACTGAAGCTTTCTTT; cdr3_aa: CASSWIDRVHTEAFF
clone_size: few; v_call: TRBV7-2; d_call: NA; j_call: TRBJ2-1; cdr3_nt: TGTGCCAGCAGCTTAGTGAAAGGACCCAACATACAGTTCTTC; cdr3_aa: CASSLVKGPNIQFF
clone_size: many; v_call: TRBV5-1; d_call: TRBD2; j_call: TRBJ2-1; cdr3_nt: TGCGCCAGCAGCCTCGGACTAGCGGGAGCGCTAACCTACAATGAGCAGTTCTTC; cdr3_aa: CASSLGLAGALTYNEQFF
clone_size: NA; v_call: TRBV20-1; d_call: TRBD1; j_call: TRBJ2-7; cdr3_nt: TGCAGTGCTTATCCCGGGACAGGGGGCTACGAGCAGTACTTC; cdr3_aa: CSAYPGTGGYEQYF
clone_size: NA; v_call: TRBV28; d_call: NA; j_call: TRBJ1-2; cdr3_nt: TGTGCCAGCAGACTACCCATCAGCTATGGCTACACCTTC; cdr3_aa: CASRLPISYGYTF
clone_size: NA; v_call: TRBV7-8; d_call: TRBD1; j_call: TRBJ2-7; cdr3_nt: TGTGCCAGCAGCTCGGGACAGGGAGGACTCTACGAGCAGTACTTC; cdr3_aa: CASSSGQGGLYEQYF
clone_size: NA; v_call: TRBV20-1; d_call: TRBD1; j_call: TRBJ2-3; cdr3_nt: TGCAGTGCTTCCTGGACAGGCCAGAGCACAGATACGCAGTATTTT; cdr3_aa: CSASWTGQSTDTQYF
clone_size: many; v_call: TRBV27; d_call: NA; j_call: TRBJ1-4; cdr3_nt: TGTGCCAGCAGTTTATCGCGAGGAGCAACTAATGAAAAACTGTTTTTT; cdr3_aa: CASSLSRGATNEKLFF
clone_size: NA; v_call: TRBV5-1; d_call: TRBD2; j_call: TRBJ2-7; cdr3_nt: TGCGCCAGCAGTCAGCGGGAGGGCTCCTACGAGCAGTACTTC; cdr3_aa: CASSQREGSYEQYF
clone_size: NA; v_call: TRBV6-1; d_call: NA; j_call: TRBJ1-5; cdr3_nt: TGTGCCAGCAGTGAAGCGTGGACCAACAATCAGCCCCAGCATTTT; cdr3_aa: CASSEAWTNNQPQHF
clone_size: NA; v_call: TRBV18; d_call: NA; j_call: TRBJ1-5; cdr3_nt: TGTGCCAGCTCACCAAATCAAGTGGCCGGCAATCAGCCCCAGCATTTT; cdr3_aa: CASSPNQVAGNQPQHF
clone_size: NA; v_call: TRBV4-3; d_call: TRBD2; j_call: TRBJ2-1; cdr3_nt: TGCGCCAGCAGCCAATCGGGACTAGACAATGAGCAGTTCTTC; cdr3_aa: CASSQSGLDNEQFF
clone_size: NA; v_call: TRBV5-1; d_call: TRBD2; j_call: TRBJ2-3; cdr3_nt: TGCGCCAGCAGCGCCAACGGACTAGCGGCGGGAGATACGCAGTATTTT; cdr3_aa: CASSANGLAAGDTQYF
clone_size: few; v_call: TRBV4-3; d_call: TRBD1; j_call: TRBJ2-7; cdr3_nt: TGCGCCAGCAGCCAAGATGGCCAGGGGGTCAACGAGCAGTACTTC; cdr3_aa: CASSQDGQGVNEQYF
clone_size: NA; v_call: TRBV29-1; d_call: NA; j_call: TRBJ1-2; cdr3_nt: TGCAGCGTTGAAGATAATGGACAGCAGTCCTATGGCTACACCTTC; cdr3_aa: CSVEDNGQQSYGYTF
clone_size: few; v_call: TRBV5-4; d_call: NA; j_call: TRBJ2-7; cdr3_nt: TGTGCCAGCAGCTTGGGGGTCGGATCCGCTTGGAGGTCCTACGAGCAGTACTTC; cdr3_aa: CASSLGVGSAWRSYEQYF
clone_size: few; v_call: TRBV28; d_call: TRBD1; j_call: TRBJ2-5; cdr3_nt: TGTGCCAGCAGTCCGGGACAGAGCCCCTATCAAGAGACCCAGTACTTC; cdr3_aa: CASSPGQSPYQETQYF
clone_size: NA; v_call: TRBV28; d_call: NA; j_call: TRBJ1-2; cdr3_nt: TGTGCCAGCAGTTTGGTAGCGGGGGGCAGTGGCTACACCTTC; cdr3_aa: CASSLVAGGSGYTF
clone_size: NA; v_call: TRBV13; d_call: TRBD2; j_call: TRBJ2-5; cdr3_nt: TGTGCCAGCAGCTTAGGCTCCCCCCTAGCGGGAGGGCCAGAGACCCAGTACTTC; cdr3_aa: CASSLGSPLAGGPETQYF
clone_size: NA; v_call: TRBV20-1; d_call: NA; j_call: TRBJ1-6; cdr3_nt: TGCAGTGCGTGGGGGACGGAGTATAATTCACCCCTCCACTTT; cdr3_aa: CSAWGTEYNSPLHF
clone_size: few; v_call: TRBV29-1; d_call: NA; j_call: TRBJ2-5; cdr3_nt: TGCAGCGTTGATTCCTCGGGGCAAGAGACCCAGTACTTC; cdr3_aa: CSVDSSGQETQYF
clone_size: NA; v_call: TRBV20-1; d_call: TRBD2; j_call: TRBJ2-3; cdr3_nt: TGCAGTTGGGCTAGCGGGGCCAGCACAGATACGCAGTATTTT; cdr3_aa: CSWASGASTDTQYF
clone_size: many; v_call: TRBV18; d_call: TRBD2; j_call: TRBJ2-1; cdr3_nt: TGTGCCAGCTCACCGACTAGCGGCTACAATGAGCAGTTCTTC; cdr3_aa: CASSPTSGYNEQFF
clone_size: NA; v_call: TRBV7-8; d_call: TRBD2; j_call: TRBJ2-3; cdr3_nt: TGTGCCAGCAGCCGGTTGGGGGGGGGCACAGATACGCAGTATTTT; cdr3_aa: CASSRLGGGTDTQYF
clone_size: few; v_call: TRBV12-3/TRBV12-4; d_call: NA; j_call: TRBJ2-7; cdr3_nt: TGTGCCAGCAGTTTAATCGCCCGTTCCTACGAGCAGTACTTC; cdr3_aa: CASSLIARSYEQYF
clone_size: NA; v_call: TRBV10-3; d_call: NA; j_call: TRBJ2-7; cdr3_nt: TGTGCCATCGGTCGAGCGGCCTACGAGCAGTACTTC; cdr3_aa: CAIGRAAYEQYF
clone_size: few; v_call: TRBV29-1; d_call: NA; j_call: TRBJ2-7; cdr3_nt: TGCAGCGTTGCAGGACTCGAGCAGTACTTC; cdr3_aa: CSVAGLEQYF
clone_size: few; v_call: TRBV5-1; d_call: TRBD1; j_call: TRBJ2-6; cdr3_nt: TGCGCCAGCAGCTTCGGACAGGGCTCTGGGGCCAACGTCCTGACTTTC; cdr3_aa: CASSFGQGSGANVLTF
clone_size: few; v_call: TRBV10-3; d_call: NA; j_call: TRBJ2-3; cdr3_nt: TGTGCCATCAGTGAGTCCTTTGCAGATACGCAGTATTTT; cdr3_aa: CAISESFADTQYF
clone_size: few; v_call: TRBV5-1; d_call: NA; j_call: TRBJ2-5; cdr3_nt: TGCGCCAGCACGTTCCAGGGGCACGAGACCCAGTACTTC; cdr3_aa: CASTFQGHETQYF
clone_size: few; v_call: TRBV5-1; d_call: TRBD2; j_call: TRBJ2-3; cdr3_nt: TGCGCCAGCAGCCACCGACCGACTAGCGGGAGGGATGATACGCAGTATTTT; cdr3_aa: CASSHRPTSGRDDTQYF
clone_size: NA; v_call: TRBV12-3/TRBV12-4; d_call: TRBD2; j_call: TRBJ2-1; cdr3_nt: TGTGCCAGCAGTCCAGAAGGGGGACTAGGGCTAGACAATGAGCAGTTCTTC; cdr3_aa: CASSPEGGLGLDNEQFF
clone_size: NA; v_call: TRBV24-1; d_call: NA; j_call: TRBJ2-1; cdr3_nt: TGTGCCACCAGTGACCCCGGCGCCAATGAGCAGTTCTTC; cdr3_aa: CATSDPGANEQFF
clone_size: few; v_call: TRBV9; d_call: TRBD2; j_call: TRBJ2-1; cdr3_nt: TGTGCCAGCGGAAACATAGCGGGAGGATACAATGAGCAGTTCTTC; cdr3_aa: CASGNIAGGYNEQFF
clone_size: many; v_call: TRBV4-2; d_call: NA; j_call: TRBJ2-7; cdr3_nt: TGTGCCAGCAGCCAAGATAGGGGACGTATTTACGAGCAGTACTTC; cdr3_aa: CASSQDRGRIYEQYF
clone_size: few; v_call: TRBV7-9; d_call: NA; j_call: TRBJ2-2; cdr3_nt: TGTGCCAGCAGCTTACGGGGAGAGAACACCGGGGAGCTGTTTTTT; cdr3_aa: CASSLRGENTGELFF
clone_size: NA; v_call: TRBV7-2; d_call: TRBD1; j_call: TRBJ2-7; cdr3_nt: TGTGCCAGCAGCTTAGTACAGACAGGGGGAGGCTACGAGCAGTACTTC; cdr3_aa: CASSLVQTGGGYEQYF
clone_size: few; v_call: TRBV24-1; d_call: NA; j_call: TRBJ2-5; cdr3_nt: TGTGCCACCAGTGATTTGCGTCAGACAACGGAGACCCAGTACTTC; cdr3_aa: CATSDLRQTTETQYF
clone_size: few; v_call: TRBV24-1; d_call: TRBD1; j_call: TRBJ1-4; cdr3_nt: TGTGCCACCAGCACCGGGACAGGGAAATACGAAAAACTGTTTTTT; cdr3_aa: CATSTGTGKYEKLFF
clone_size: few; v_call: TRBV6-6; d_call: NA; j_call: TRBJ2-7; cdr3_nt: TGTGCCAGCAGTTCCGGTCACCAGCCCTTCGAGCAGTACTTC; cdr3_aa: CASSSGHQPFEQYF
clone_size: many; v_call: TRBV6-2/TRBV6-3; d_call: NA; j_call: TRBJ2-4; cdr3_nt: TGTGCCAGCAGTGATCCGGGACGAGGAGCCAAAAACATTCAGTACTTC; cdr3_aa: CASSDPGRGAKNIQYF
clone_size: many; v_call: TRBV7-2; d_call: TRBD2; j_call: TRBJ2-7; cdr3_nt: TGTGCCAGCAGCCCTTGGGGTAGCGGGAGAGGTTTTAAGGAGCAGTACTTC; cdr3_aa: CASSPWGSGRGFKEQYF
clone_size: many; v_call: TRBV20-1; d_call: NA; j_call: TRBJ2-5; cdr3_nt: TGCAGTGCTAGAGATATCGAGACCCAGTACTTC; cdr3_aa: CSARDIETQYF
clone_size: many; v_call: TRBV28; d_call: TRBD1; j_call: TRBJ2-5; cdr3_nt: TGTGCCAGCAGTTTCTTACAGGGGGCAAAAGAGACCCAGTACTTC; cdr3_aa: CASSFLQGAKETQYF
clone_size: few; v_call: TRBV20-1; d_call: NA; j_call: TRBJ2-7; cdr3_nt: TGCAGTGCTAGAGATCGGCGAAGGGGAAACGAGCAGTACTTC; cdr3_aa: CSARDRRRGNEQYF
clone_size: few; v_call: TRBV6-5; d_call: TRBD2; j_call: TRBJ2-7; cdr3_nt: TGTGCCAGCAGTTACCCCCGTGGCGCGGGAGGCGAGTACGAGCAGTACTTC; cdr3_aa: CASSYPRGAGGEYEQYF
clone_size: few; v_call: TRBV6-5; d_call: TRBD2; j_call: TRBJ2-3; cdr3_nt: TGTGCCAGCAGTTATTCCCCTGGACTAGCGGGACTCACAGATACGCAGTATTTT; cdr3_aa: CASSYSPGLAGLTDTQYF
clone_size: few; v_call: TRBV7-6; d_call: NA; j_call: TRBJ2-7; cdr3_nt: TGTGCCAGCAGCTTGTCCTCGATCGGTTACGAGCAGTACTTC; cdr3_aa: CASSLSSIGYEQYF
clone_size: few; v_call: TRBV5-1; d_call: NA; j_call: TRBJ2-1; cdr3_nt: TGCGCCAGCAGCCTCTCGGGACAACTGGGGGCCGAGCAGTTCTTC; cdr3_aa: CASSLSGQLGAEQFF
clone_size: few; v_call: TRBV6-2/TRBV6-3; d_call: NA; j_call: TRBJ2-4; cdr3_nt: TGTGCCAGCAGTTCCGACCCCTGGGTAGCCAAAAACATTCAGTACTTC; cdr3_aa: CASSSDPWVAKNIQYF
clone_size: NA; v_call: TRBV6-1; d_call: NA; j_call: TRBJ2-5; cdr3_nt: TGTGCCAGCAGGGAGCTAGGGTGGGAGACCCAGTACTTC; cdr3_aa: CASRELGWETQYF
clone_size: few; v_call: TRBV12-3/TRBV12-4; d_call: TRBD2; j_call: TRBJ2-7; cdr3_nt: TGTGCCAGCAGCGGACTAGTCATAGGGGAGCAGTACTTC; cdr3_aa: CASSGLVIGEQYF
clone_size: many; v_call: TRBV7-2; d_call: TRBD2; j_call: TRBJ2-1; cdr3_nt: TGTGCCAGCAGCTTAAGGTGGACCGGGACTAGCGGGATCAATGAGCAGTTCTTC; cdr3_aa: CASSLRWTGTSGINEQFF
clone_size: NA; v_call: TRBV7-2; d_call: TRBD2; j_call: TRBJ2-1; cdr3_nt: TGTGCCAGCAGCCGACTAGCGGGAGGAGTCGATGAGCAGTTCTTC; cdr3_aa: CASSRLAGGVDEQFF
clone_size: few; v_call: TRBV20-1; d_call: NA; j_call: TRBJ2-7; cdr3_nt: TGCAGTGCTACGAGGACCGCCGAGCGCGAGCAGTACTTC; cdr3_aa: CSATRTAEREQYF
clone_size: few; v_call: TRBV7-2; d_call: TRBD2; j_call: TRBJ2-1; cdr3_nt: TGTGCCAGCAGCTACGGGCTAGCGGGAGTGGATAATGAGCAGTTCTTC; cdr3_aa: CASSYGLAGVDNEQFF
clone_size: few; v_call: TRBV29-1; d_call: TRBD1; j_call: TRBJ2-3; cdr3_nt: TGCAGCGCCGCACGCAGGGGGTCCACAGATACGCAGTATTTT; cdr3_aa: CSAARRGSTDTQYF